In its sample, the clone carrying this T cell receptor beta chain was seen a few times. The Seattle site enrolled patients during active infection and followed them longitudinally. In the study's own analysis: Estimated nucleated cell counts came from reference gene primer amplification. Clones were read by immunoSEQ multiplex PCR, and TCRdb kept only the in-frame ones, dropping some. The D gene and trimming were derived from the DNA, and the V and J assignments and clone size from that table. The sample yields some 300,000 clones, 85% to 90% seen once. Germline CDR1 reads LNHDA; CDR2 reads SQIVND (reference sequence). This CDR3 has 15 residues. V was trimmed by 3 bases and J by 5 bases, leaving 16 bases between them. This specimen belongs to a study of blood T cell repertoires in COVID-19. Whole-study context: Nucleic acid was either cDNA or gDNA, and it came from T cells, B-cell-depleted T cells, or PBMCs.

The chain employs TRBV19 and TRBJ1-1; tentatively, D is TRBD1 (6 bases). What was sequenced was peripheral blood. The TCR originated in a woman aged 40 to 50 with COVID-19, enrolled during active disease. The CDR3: CASSMGRGRGTEAFF. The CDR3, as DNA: TGTGCCAGTAGTATGGGCAGGGGCCGAGGGACTGAAGCTTTCTTT. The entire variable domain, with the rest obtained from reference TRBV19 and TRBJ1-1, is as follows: DGGITQSPKYLFRKEGQNVTLSCEQNLNHDAMYWYRQDPGQGLRLIYYSQIVNDFQKGDIAEGYSVSREKKESFPLTVTSAQKNPTAFYLCASSMGRGRGTEAFFGQGTRLTVV.